Shown below are 30 T cell receptor beta chains from a single sample sequenced in a study of T cells in Graves' hyperthyroidism and ophthalmopathy (dated by TCRdb to about 2019). The library came from multiplex PCR. The reads were generated on an Illumina HiSeq 2000. The TCR beta CDR3 regions were amplified from RNA transcripts. A first-round RT-PCR of the TCR CDR3 used the HTBI primer set with the Qiagen OneStep RT-PCR kit. TCRdb cleaned the public reads at Q25 with fastp, built clones with MiXCR and kept in-frame beta chains. Rows with one shared CDR3 protein collapse into an entry with the most common genes and DNA. The sample data list 610,000 or so distinct CDR3 sequences, and under 60% of these were observed just once. Clones ranked in the top ten supply around 8% of the sample. Sample: peripheral blood or thyroid tissue (not recorded which). These receptors all stem from a woman aged 18-29 years with Graves' hyperthyroidism.

This clonotype was detected many times. The chain carries TRBV6-5 and TRBJ1-2; 10 bases line up with TRBD1. This CDR3 is 16 amino acids long. The ends lost 6 bases at V and 8 bases at J; junction bases unmatched: 15. Germline V gene lookup returns CDR1 MNHEY and CDR2 SVGAGI. Here the CDR3 DNA reads TGTGCCAGCAGCGGGAAAGCAGGGACAGGGGCTAGCGGCTACACCTTC. Residues: CASSGKAGTGASGYTF.

This clonotype was found many times. The chain recombines TRBV29-1 with TRBJ2-3, with a weak D call TRBD2 (6 bases). V was pared by 6 bases and J by 4 bases, with 8 bases between. CDR3 length: 11 amino acids. CDR1 is SQVTM and CDR2 is ANQGSEA in the germline V gene. CDR3 nucleotide sequence: TGCAGCGTGACTAGTTCAGATACGCAGTATTTT. Translation gives CSVTSSDTQYF.

V and J are TRBV10-3 and TRBJ2-1, with TRBD2 matching over 8 bases. The junction had 8 bases not matched to a gene; V was cut back by 7 bases and J by 9 bases. This CDR3 is 13 amino acids long. Germline lookup yields CDR1 ENHRY and CDR2 SYGVKD. CDR3: CAITTSEVIEQFF. CDR3 DNA sequence: TGTGCCATCACGACTAGCGAGGTCATTGAGCAGTTCTTC.

This clonotype was seen at least ten times. CDR3 coding DNA: TGTGCCAGCAGCCCCCGCCTCACAGGGGGCGAGCAGTACTTC. It codes for CASSPRLTGGEQYF. The V gene is TRBV7-6, the J gene TRBJ2-7; the match to TRBD1 covers 8 bases. The CDR3 consists of 14 residues. Germline values: CDR1 SGHVS, CDR2 FNYEAQ. V dropped 5 bases and J dropped 6; count of bases not matched to a gene: 9.

As to this clonotype: This may be a read error, as it is one base from a much larger clone. The V gene is TRBV6-5, the J gene TRBJ2-2, with D possibly TRBD1 on 5 matching bases. This CDR3 has 12 residues. Germline V gene data show CDR1 as MNHEY and CDR2 as SVGAGI. The chain's CDR3 is CAGSQGAGELFF. The CDR3 DNA sequence: TGTGCCGGCAGCCAGGGCGCCGGGGAGCTGTTTTTT.

A few counts support this clonotype. The chain has TRBV11-2 and TRBJ1-4, with 7 bases aligning to TRBD1. The V segment lost 0 bases and the J segment 8 bases; nucleotides outside the gene matches: 9. This CDR3 spans 16 amino acids. In germline, CDR1 is SGHAT, CDR2 FQNNGV. The CDR3 region has the DNA TGTGCCAGCAGCTTAGACCGAGACAGGGTAAAGGAAAAACTGTTTTTT. Protein: CASSLDRDRVKEKLFF.

In this sample, this clonotype turned up many times. The CDR3 protein is CSASGTGGGPRETQYF. For the CDR3, the DNA is TGCAGTGCTTCGGGCACCGGGGGGGGTCCGCGGGAGACCCAGTACTTC. The rearrangement links TRBV20-1 to TRBJ2-5, with 8 nucleotides matching TRBD2. Germline assignment: CDR1 DFQATT and CDR2 SNEGSKA (reference sequence). The CDR3 loop spans 16 amino acids. Unmatched junction bases numbered 16, after V lost 5 bases and J lost 5 bases.

This clonotype has a count of ten or more. The chain employs TRBV24-1 and TRBJ1-5; D remains unclear. Trimming left V 1 base short and J 0 bases short, with 3 bases between. In germline, CDR1 is KGHDR, CDR2 SFDVKD. The CDR3 has 14 amino acids. The CDR3 region is CATSDLSSNQPQHF. CDR3 nucleotides: TGTGCCACCAGTGATTTAAGTAGCAATCAGCCCCAGCATTTT.

At least ten counts were recorded for this clonotype. The chain uses TRBV11-3 and TRBJ1-1; the match to TRBD1 covers 9 bases. The junction had 4 bases not matched to a gene; V was cut back by 6 bases and J by 2 bases. CDR1 and CDR2 (germline): SGHNT, YENEEA. This CDR3 has 14 residues. The CDR3 nucleotides are TGTGCCAGCAGTTGGGACAGGGAAAACACTGAAGCTTTCTTT. Protein product: CASSWDRENTEAFF.

This clonotype was counted ten times or more. The chain combines TRBV9 with TRBJ1-5; unclear D gene. The V gene lost 0 bases and the J gene lost 1 base, with 8 bases spanning the gap. The germline gives CDR1 SGDLS, CDR2 YYNGEE. The CDR3 extends over 15 amino acids. The CDR3 protein is CASSVGRSSNQPQHF. The CDR3 nucleotides read TGTGCCAGCAGCGTAGGTCGGAGCAGCAATCAGCCCCAGCATTTT.

V usage is TRBV2 and J usage is TRBJ2-3; D uncertain. Germline CDR1 reads SNHLY; CDR2 reads FYNNEI. Trimming took off 3 bases at V and 7 bases at J, with 11 bases between the two ends. The CDR3 is made up of 13 amino acids. CDR3 bases: TGTGCCAGCAGTGAGGAAGACCTCAATACGCAGTATTTT. It yields the protein CASSEEDLNTQYF.

The chain employs TRBV20-1 and TRBJ1-5, with 7 bases aligning to TRBD1. The V and J ends lost 3 bases and 7 bases, in that order; junction bases with no gene match: 15. The CDR3 is made up of 16 amino acids. Per the germline V gene, CDR1 is DFQATT and CDR2 is SNEGSKA (reference sequence). This CDR3 is CSAREGGGRGDQPQHF. CDR3 nucleotides: TGCAGTGCTAGGGAGGGAGGGGGCAGGGGAGACCAGCCCCAGCATTTT.

This clonotype was counted between two and nine times. This chain uses TRBV9 with TRBJ2-2, with TRBD2 as a possible D gene (5 bases). The germline V gene has CDR1 SGDLS and CDR2 YYNGEE. The CDR3 has 15 residues. V shed 0 bases and J shed 1 base, with 7 bases lying between them. As DNA, the CDR3 is TGTGCCAGCAGCGTAGTAGAGGGGAACACCGGGGAGCTGTTTTTT. Its protein is CASSVVEGNTGELFF.

The CDR3 loop is CATQLAGAHNEQFF. The CDR3 DNA reads as TGTGCCACCCAACTAGCGGGAGCTCACAATGAGCAGTTCTTC. The V and J genes are TRBV24-1 and TRBJ2-1; 11 bases map to TRBD2. The CDR3 contains 14 residues. Germline-derived CDR1 and CDR2 are KGHDR and SFDVKD. Trimming removed 9 bases from V and 5 bases from J; junction bases left unmatched: 5.

The chain has TRBV2 and TRBJ1-2; 12 bases align to TRBD1. The ends lost 6 bases at V and 5 bases at J; junction bases unmatched: 7. Germline V gene sequence: CDR1 SNHLY, CDR2 FYNNEI. This CDR3 has 15 amino acids. The CDR3 protein is CASSAGTGGGYGYTF. The CDR3 DNA reads as TGTGCCAGCAGCGCCGGGACAGGGGGCGGATATGGCTACACCTTC.

This clonotype appeared many times. V gene TRBV19 combines with J gene TRBJ1-2; D might be TRBD1 (5 bases). Trimming stripped 4 bases from V and 0 bases from J, with 18 bases between. The CDR3 has 17 residues. Germline-derived CDR1 and CDR2 are LNHDA and SQIVND (reference sequence). CDR3 protein: CASSRTRGRIANYGYTF. Written as DNA, the CDR3 is TGTGCCAGTAGTAGAACCCGGGGGAGGATAGCTAACTATGGCTACACCTTC.

Ten or more counts support this clonotype. This rearrangement joins TRBV6-2 or TRBV6-3 to TRBJ1-1, with 7 bases that match TRBD1. CDR1 is MNHEY and CDR2 is SVGEGT in the germline V gene. The CDR3 consists of 15 residues. The junction had 11 bases not matched to a gene; V was cut back by 5 bases and J by 5 bases. The CDR3 DNA sequence: TGTGCCAGCAGTCCCTGGGACACACAGGGGACTGAAGCTTTCTTT. This gives the protein CASSPWDTQGTEAFF.

At least ten counts were recorded for this clonotype. CDR3 region: CSASSSYEQYF. CDR3 nucleotides: TGCAGTGCTAGTTCGAGTTACGAGCAGTACTTC. The chain is built from TRBV20-1 and TRBJ2-7; D not resolved. This CDR3 is 11 amino acids long. Germline V gives CDR1 DFQATT, CDR2 SNEGSKA (reference sequence). Trimming cost V 3 bases and J 4 bases, with 7 bases left between them.

Ten or more counts support this clonotype. The chain joins TRBV7-9 to TRBJ1-1; no clear D gene. The CDR3 extends over 12 amino acids. Trimming left V 4 bases short and J 4 bases short, with 7 bases between. Germline V gene lookup returns CDR1 SEHNR and CDR2 FQNEAQ (reference sequence). The CDR3 loop is CASSSLITEAFF. The CDR3 region has the DNA TGTGCCAGCAGCTCATTGATCACTGAAGCTTTCTTT.

This clonotype occurred many times. The chain is built from TRBV11-2 and TRBJ2-7; D tentatively reads TRBD1 or TRBD2 (5 bases each). The CDR3 covers 14 residues. Germline V gene sequence: CDR1 SGHAT, CDR2 FQNNGV. Trimming removed 0 bases from V and 2 bases from J, with 8 bases in between. The CDR3 coding sequence is TGTGCCAGCAGCTTAGAGGGGGACGCCTACGAGCAGTACTTC. Protein: CASSLEGDAYEQYF.

This clonotype was observed at least ten times. The chain has TRBV2 and TRBJ2-7, with TRBD1 matching over 9 bases. The ends lost 6 bases at V and 2 bases at J; junction bases unmatched: 5. The V gene's germline CDR1 is SNHLY and CDR2 FYNNEI. This CDR3 has 14 residues. As DNA, the CDR3 is TGTGCCAGCAGCGGGGACAGGGTAACCTACGAGCAGTACTTC. It specifies CASSGDRVTYEQYF.

The rearrangement uses TRBV7-3 and TRBJ2-5; no reliable D call. V lost 5 bases and J lost 9, with 16 bases in between. There are 13 residues in the CDR3. CDR1 and CDR2 (germline): SGHTA, FQGTGA. As DNA, the CDR3 is TGTGCCAGCAGCCCTGACATCGAGTTGGCCCAGTACTTC. Protein: CASSPDIELAQYF.

This clonotype was found a few times. V gene TRBV5-4 combines with J gene TRBJ2-2; D possibly corresponds to TRBD2 (6 bases). CDR3 size: 16 residues. CDR1 is SGHNT, CDR2 YYREEE, per germline (reference sequence). The ends were cut back, 3 bases at V and 1 base at J, with 13 bases in the middle. This CDR3 is CASSSRRGLNTGELFF. CDR3 sequence (DNA): TGTGCCAGCAGCTCGAGGCGGGGTTTGAACACCGGGGAGCTGTTTTTT.

V gene TRBV15 combines with J gene TRBJ2-5; TRBD1 or TRBD2 may be the D gene (5 bases each). V lost 1 base and J lost 9, with 18 bases in between. The CDR3 runs to 15 residues. Germline CDR1 reads LNHNV; CDR2 reads YYDKDF (reference sequence). The chain's CDR3 is CATSRAIGDQGSQYF. In nucleotides, the CDR3 is TGTGCCACCAGCAGAGCTATTGGGGACCAAGGATCCCAGTACTTC. Supplemented by reference TRBV15 and TRBJ2-5, the full variable domain reads DAMVIQNPRYQVTQFGKPVTLSCSQTLNHNVMYWYQQKSSQAPKLLFHYYDKDFNNEADTPDNFQSRRPNTSFCFLDIRSPGLGDTAMYLCATSRAIGDQGSQYFGPGTRLLVL.

As concerns this clonotype: A clone one base away is much larger, so this may be a read error. The J gene is TRBJ2-2, the V gene TRBV9, with a tentative D call TRBD2 (6 bases). The CDR3 sequence is 15 residues long. Trimming cost V 4 bases and J 6 bases, with 16 bases left between them. The germline V gene has CDR1 SGDLS and CDR2 YYNGEE. The CDR3 region has the DNA TGTGCCAGCAGCAGCGGGCAAGGGGACGCCGGGGAGCTGTTTTTT. It translates to CASSSGQGDAGELFF.

This clonotype was seen at least ten times. V gene TRBV2 combines with J gene TRBJ2-5; D gene ambiguous. Germline assignment: CDR1 SNHLY and CDR2 FYNNEI. V shed 6 bases and J shed 5 bases, with 7 bases lying between them. This CDR3 comprises 11 residues. CDR3 protein: CASRDGETQYF. The CDR3 coding sequence is TGTGCCAGCAGGGACGGGGAGACCCAGTACTTC.

This clonotype was detected a few times. This rearrangement joins TRBV20-1 to TRBJ1-6; maybe TRBD1 (6 bases). The CDR3 extends over 14 amino acids. Trimming took off 6 bases at V and 1 base at J, with 10 bases between the two ends. In germline, CDR1 is DFQATT, CDR2 SNEGSKA (reference sequence). This chain's CDR3 is CSAGGGSYNSPLHF. The CDR3 DNA reads as TGCAGTGCAGGGGGGGGATCCTATAATTCACCCCTCCACTTT.

Comment on this clonotype: Relative to the germline gene, one junction end is altered; a read error may explain this. J is TRBJ1-5 and V is TRBV10-3; D is ambiguous. Per the germline V gene, CDR1 is ENHRY and CDR2 is SYGVKD. CDR3 length: 14 amino acids. CDR3 DNA: TGTGCCATCAGTGAGTTGGTCTACAATGAGCCCCAGCATTTT. It yields the protein CAISELVYNEPQHF.

This clonotype was recorded many times. The chain has TRBV2 and TRBJ2-5; D is possibly TRBD2 (6 bases). Trimming pared 4 bases from V and 5 bases from J, leaving 11 bases between. This CDR3 region has 13 residues. Looked up from germline, CDR1 is SNHLY and CDR2 is FYNNEI. CDR3 bases: TGTGCCAGCAGTGGAGGAGGGTCGGAGACCCAGTACTTC. The encoded protein is CASSGGGSETQYF.

The V gene is TRBV24-1, the J gene TRBJ1-4; D uncertain. The germline CDR1 and CDR2 sequences are KGHDR and SFDVKD. This CDR3 spans 12 amino acids. V lost 0 bases to trimming and J lost 7 bases, with 2 bases between them. The CDR3 nucleotides are TGTGCCACCAGTGATTTGCGTGAAAAACTGTTTTTT. Amino acids: CATSDLREKLFF.